Sequencing of this TCR beta chain was carried out in a study of blood T cells in healthy people across ages. Study results and limitations: Researchers deemed the diversity estimates from one million T cells underestimates.

The CDR3 is made up of 15 amino acids. Germline V gene data show CDR1 as MNHEY and CDR2 as SVGAGI. V was cut by 6 bases and J by 0 bases, with 9 bases left in between. The use of a sample-barcoded 5' primer and a J-beta primer mix characterized a second PCR of about 7 to 12 cycles. From the 5' RACE reads, TCRdb called clonotypes with MiXCR, one entry per CDR3 protein. The profile shows about 720,000 distinct CDR3 sequences, about a fifth of them singletons. This clonotype was recorded a few times. Its antigen is currently unknown. The chain links TRBV6-5 to TRBJ2-6; D gene unclear. Sequenced input: blood. This sequence was found in a man between 65 and 85 years old in good health. CDR3 residues: CASRPNLSGANVLTF. The CDR3 region has the DNA TGTGCCAGCAGACCGAACCTCTCTGGGGCCAACGTCCTGACTTTC.